This T cell receptor (beta chain) was sequenced in a study of T cells in Graves' hyperthyroidism and ophthalmopathy. This clonotype was detected many times. It was RNA transcripts that yielded the amplified TCR beta CDR3 regions. HTBI primers were used for first-round RT-PCR of the TCR CDR3. In TCRdb, the multiplex PCR reads were re-called with MiXCR into one record per CDR3 protein. The sample consists of hundreds of thousands of distinct CDR3 sequences, around 15% of them appearing once. CDR1 SGHTA and CDR2 FQGTGA come from the germline V gene. Deletions cut 5 bases from V and 2 bases from J, with 15 bases between. The CDR3 is 15 amino acids.

Sequencing input: blood. The receptor was isolated from a woman in her 30s with Graves' hyperthyroidism. V and J are TRBV7-3 and TRBJ2-5; possibly TRBD1 for D (6 bases). Here the CDR3 DNA reads TGTGCCAGCAGCCCGAACAGGGTAGGGCAAGAGACCCAGTACTTC. Translated, it gives CASSPNRVGQETQYF.